The present TCR beta chain was sequenced within a study of blood T cells in healthy people across ages. Study-wide results and caveats: Naive T cell percentage showed a strong correlation with the diversity of TCR beta. Per million T cells, TCR beta diversity dropped roughly linearly as age increased.

A second PCR of roughly 7 to 11 cycles used a sample-barcoded 5' primer and a J-beta primer mix. TCRdb used MiXCR to reprocess the 5' RACE reads, holding one entry per CDR3 protein. The sample records about 1.7 million distinct CDR3 sequences, 25% to 30% being singletons. Total RNA, at least 6 micrograms per sample, was extracted from PBMCs. Trimming shortened V by 4 bases and J by 6 bases, and 4 bases separated the two germline ends. There are 12 residues in the CDR3. Germline V gene sequence: CDR1 MGHDK, CDR2 SYGVNS. This clonotype was recorded a few times. Its target is unknown. This sequence originates from a woman in her 30s in good health. Sequencing was carried out using blood. This sequence joins TRBV25-1 and TRBJ1-6; no reliable D call. The CDR3 sequence is CASSGSNSPLHF. CDR3 sequence (DNA): TGTGCCAGCAGTGGCTCTAATTCACCCCTCCACTTT.